The entry below gives a single TCR beta chain sequence along with its context. Profiled with immunoSEQ multiplex PCR; TCRdb holds only in-frame clones, not every one. The top ten hold roughly a quarter of the sample, which has more than 95,000 clones, 84% seen once. This entry belongs to a study of T cell responses to AZD1222 COVID-19 vaccine. This TCR derives from an adult who received the AZD1222 COVID-19 vaccine. The starting material was peripheral blood, obtained 28 days after the second AZD1222 dose.

The CDR3 sequence: CATSFAGDRGRQPQHF. The CDR3 region has the DNA TGTGCCACCAGCTTCGCCGGGGACAGGGGGCGTCAGCCCCAGCATTTT. The chain recombines TRBV15 with TRBJ1-5; 12 bases agree with TRBD1. Germline trimming cut 5 bases from V and 6 bases from J; bases unmatched to any gene: 8. The CDR3 is 16 amino acids. Germline CDR1 and CDR2: LNHNV and YYDKDF (reference sequence).